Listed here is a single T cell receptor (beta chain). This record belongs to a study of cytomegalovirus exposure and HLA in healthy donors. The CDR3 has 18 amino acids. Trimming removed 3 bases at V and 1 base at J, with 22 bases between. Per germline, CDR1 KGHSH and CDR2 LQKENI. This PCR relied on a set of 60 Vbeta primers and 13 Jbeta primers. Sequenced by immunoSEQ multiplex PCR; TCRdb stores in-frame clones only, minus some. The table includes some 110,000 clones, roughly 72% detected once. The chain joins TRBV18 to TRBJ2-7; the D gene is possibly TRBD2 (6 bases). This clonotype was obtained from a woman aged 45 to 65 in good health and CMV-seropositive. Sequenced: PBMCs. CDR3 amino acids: CASSPDDGLAGPSYEQYF. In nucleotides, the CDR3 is TGTGCCAGCTCACCGGACGATGGATTGGCGGGACCGTCCTACGAGCAGTACTTC.